This passage covers 23 T cell receptor beta chains from one sample sequenced in a study of Tregs in tolerant kidney transplant recipients. Data came from immunoSEQ multiplex PCR; TCRdb stores just in-frame clones and leaves some out. The sample has about 69,000 clones, around nine tenths seen once; the top ten hold 0.39%. The material sequenced was CD4+ T cells from blood, taken before the transplant. These receptors came from a human donor who received a combined kidney and bone marrow transplant.

This chain connects TRBV30 to TRBJ1-2; maybe TRBD1 (5 bases). This CDR3 region has 14 residues. V lost 1 base and J lost 6, with 15 bases in between. Germline values: CDR1 GTSNPN, CDR2 SVGIG (reference sequence). The CDR3 DNA reads TGTGCCTGGAGTGGGGGAGGGGTCGGACATGGCTACACCTTC. Translation: CAWSGGGVGHGYTF.

This clone came up once. This chain joins TRBV28 and TRBJ2-7; 7 bases map to TRBD1. This CDR3 is built from 14 residues. Germline V gives CDR1 MDHEN, CDR2 SYDVKM. The J segment lost 6 bases and the V segment lost 5 bases, leaving 10 bases of the junction unmatched. CDR3 in DNA: TGTGCCAGCAGTCCTGGACAGGTTTTTGGCGAGCAGTACTTC. Translated: CASSPGQVFGEQYF.

The chain carries TRBV11-2 and TRBJ1-4, with 9 bases identical to TRBD1. The CDR3 extends over 13 amino acids. Germline V CDR1 and CDR2: SGHAT, FQNNGV. The junction had 0 bases not matched to a gene; V was cut back by 4 bases and J by 6 bases. CDR3 region: CASSWTGDEKLFF. Here the CDR3 DNA reads TGTGCCAGCAGCTGGACAGGGGATGAAAAACTGTTTTTT.

The chain recombines TRBV7-9 with TRBJ2-7; 8 bases agree with TRBD1. In germline, CDR1 is SEHNR, CDR2 FQNEAQ (reference sequence). The J segment lost 5 bases and the V segment lost 0 bases, leaving 3 bases of the junction unmatched. The CDR3 is 14 amino acids. CDR3 sequence reads: CASSLARGLDEQYF. CDR3 sequence (DNA): TGTGCCAGCAGCTTAGCCAGGGGGCTCGACGAGCAGTACTTC.

The chain couples TRBV28 to TRBJ1-2; TRBD1 matches 11 bases. The CDR3 is made up of 14 amino acids. CDR1 is MDHEN and CDR2 is SYDVKM in the germline V gene. V shed 5 bases, J shed 8 bases, and the junction held 7 bases outside the gene matches. In DNA form, the CDR3 reads TGTGCCAGCAGTCCACGGACAGGGGGCGCCGGCTACACCTTC. Protein: CASSPRTGGAGYTF.

This chain joins TRBV5-5 and TRBJ1-5; 7 bases agree with TRBD1. CDR3 length: 16 amino acids. V shed 0 bases and J 3 bases; nucleotides not matched to a gene: 6. The germline V gene has CDR1 SGHKS and CDR2 YYEKEE (reference sequence). CDR3 DNA sequence: TGTGCCAGCAGCTTGGATCCGACAGGGCCCAATCAGCCCCAGCATTTT. It translates to CASSLDPTGPNQPQHF.

The rearrangement links TRBV6-5 to TRBJ1-5, with TRBD1 as a possible D gene (6 bases). Germline V CDR1 and CDR2: MNHEY, SVGAGI. This CDR3 has 15 amino acids. V was cut by 2 bases and J by 6 bases, with 14 bases left in between. CDR3 sequence (DNA): TGTGCCAGCAGTTACGACAGGAAGTCCATTCAGCCCCAGCATTTT. This sequence encodes CASSYDRKSIQPQHF.

The chain is built from TRBV19 and TRBJ2-7, with 9 bases aligning to TRBD1. The CDR3 contains 14 residues. The V and J ends lost 7 bases and 3 bases, in that order; junction bases with no gene match: 7. CDR1 and CDR2 from the germline V gene are LNHDA and SQIVND (reference sequence). The CDR3 loop is CASKTGGADYEQYF. The CDR3 bases are TGTGCCAGTAAAACAGGGGGCGCGGACTACGAGCAGTACTTC. The full variable domain, completed using reference TRBV19 and TRBJ2-7, is DGGITQSPKYLFRKEGQNVTLSCEQNLNHDAMYWYRQDPGQGLRLIYYSQIVNDFQKGDIAEGYSVSREKKESFPLTVTSAQKNPTAFYLCASKTGGADYEQYFGPGTRLTVT.

This chain connects TRBV5-1 to TRBJ2-7, with a possible D match to TRBD2 (6 bases). Trimming stripped 4 bases from V and 0 bases from J, with 14 bases between. The CDR3 runs 15 residues. Germline V gives CDR1 SGHRS, CDR2 YFSETQ. CDR3 protein: CASSPDGGNSYEQYF. DNA for the CDR3: TGCGCCAGCAGCCCGGACGGGGGAAACTCCTACGAGCAGTACTTC.

The chain employs TRBV7-6 and TRBJ2-2; 11 bases line up with TRBD2. The V and J ends lost 1 base and 7 bases, in that order; junction bases with no gene match: 5. Germline CDR1 reads SGHVS; CDR2 reads FNYEAQ. CDR3 length: 16 residues. This chain's CDR3 is CASSLGLAGGHGELFF. Written as DNA, the CDR3 is TGTGCCAGCAGCTTAGGGCTAGCGGGAGGTCACGGGGAGCTGTTTTTT.

This chain connects TRBV9 to TRBJ2-6; 8 bases are a match to TRBD2. Germline V gene lookup returns CDR1 SGDLS and CDR2 YYNGEE. J was trimmed by 1 base and V by 1 base; bases with no gene match: 7. This CDR3 is 18 amino acids long. The DNA of the CDR3 is TGTGCCAGCAGCGTAACATTAGCGGGGCGTTCTGGGGCCAACGTCCTGACTTTC. It translates to CASSVTLAGRSGANVLTF.

This chain links TRBV10-1 with TRBJ1-5, with D perhaps TRBD1 (6 bases). This CDR3 contains 17 residues. V was cut by 7 bases and J by 4 bases, with 23 bases left in between. CDR1 is WNHNN, CDR2 SYGVQD, per germline (reference sequence). CDR3 sequence (DNA): TGCGCCAGCATCGGCCGCCTACAGGGTTGGAGTAATCAGCCCCAGCATTTT. It is translated as CASIGRLQGWSNQPQHF.

The gene calls are TRBV9 and TRBJ2-5; no clear D. V lost 0 bases, J lost 5 bases, and 5 bases lay in between. The CDR3 extends over 12 amino acids. Germline CDR1 reads SGDLS; CDR2 reads YYNGEE. The CDR3 bases are TGTGCCAGCAGCGTAGTTTATGAGACCCAGTACTTC. It translates to CASSVVYETQYF.

This clone came up a few times. The CDR3 DNA reads TGTGCCAGCAGTCGACAGGGTAGTACCTACGAGCAGTACTTC. It translates to CASSRQGSTYEQYF. The gene calls are TRBV27 and TRBJ2-7, with 7 bases lining up with TRBD1. The CDR3 totals 14 residues. V lost 5 bases to trimming and J lost 2 bases; unmatched junction nucleotides: 6. Per germline, CDR1 MNHEY and CDR2 SMNVEV (reference sequence).

In this sample, this clone turned up a few times. The chain carries TRBV27 and TRBJ2-3; 7 bases fit TRBD1. CDR1 is MNHEY and CDR2 is SMNVEV in the germline V gene (reference sequence). Trimming cost V 6 bases and J 4 bases; bases outside gene matches: 7. There are 14 residues in the CDR3. The CDR3 bases are TGTGCCAGCAGCCTCCGACAGGGACCAGATACGCAGTATTTT. Amino acids: CASSLRQGPDTQYF.

The chain joins TRBV19 to TRBJ2-7, with 7 bases aligning to TRBD2. Per germline, CDR1 LNHDA and CDR2 SQIVND (reference sequence). This CDR3 contains 15 residues. V lost 4 bases and J lost 2; bases outside the gene matches: 8. The CDR3: CASSTITSATYEQYF. In DNA form, the CDR3 reads TGTGCCAGTAGTACAATCACTAGCGCAACCTACGAGCAGTACTTC.

Of note for this clone: No DNA is shown, since the ends of the CDR3 on it are uncertain; the CDR3 is the one TCRdb lists. The chain has TRBV7-9 and TRBJ2-7; the D segment call TRBD1 is taken from the table without a DNA check. The CDR3 region is 12 residues in length, termini included. Germline values: CDR1 SEHNR, CDR2 FQNEAQ (reference sequence). The CDR3 sequence is CASSFGTGAVQV.

The J gene is TRBJ2-7, the V gene TRBV7-2, with D possibly being TRBD2 (6 bases). There are 13 residues in the CDR3. CDR1 and CDR2 from the germline V gene are SGHTA and FQGNSA. V lost 1 base to trimming and J lost 4 bases, with 8 bases between them. CDR3 residues: CASSLGREYEQYF. The CDR3 nucleotides read TGTGCCAGCAGCTTAGGGCGGGAATACGAGCAGTACTTC.

In its sample, this clone was seen once. The chain uses TRBV28 and TRBJ2-7, with D tentatively TRBD1 (6 bases). Germline-derived CDR1 and CDR2 are MDHEN and SYDVKM. V was pared by 6 bases and J by 3 bases, with 18 bases between. The CDR3 covers 15 residues. In DNA form, the CDR3 reads TGTGCCAGCAGGGGAACGGGACAAGGGGGCTACGAGCAGTACTTC. This codes for CASRGTGQGGYEQYF.

The genes are TRBV7-2 and TRBJ1-1, with 10 bases that match TRBD1. The CDR3 loop spans 14 amino acids. With 5 bases clipped from V and 4 bases from J, the junction kept 4 bases outside the gene matches. The germline V gene encodes CDR1 SGHTA and CDR2 FQGNSA. The CDR3 reads CASSPGQGGTEAFF. In DNA, the CDR3 is TGTGCCAGCAGCCCCGGACAGGGGGGCACTGAAGCTTTCTTT.

This chain joins TRBV29-1 and TRBJ2-1; the match to TRBD1 covers 8 bases. V shed 5 bases and J 9 bases; nucleotides not matched to a gene: 9. Germline-derived CDR1 and CDR2 are SQVTM and ANQGSEA. This CDR3 spans 13 amino acids. The CDR3 region has the DNA TGCAGCGTTCAATATGTACAGGGGGGTGAGCAGTTCTTC. It codes for CSVQYVQGGEQFF.

This clone was detected only once. The V call is TRBV19, the J call TRBJ2-1, with 11 bases aligning to TRBD2. V lost 1 base to trimming and J lost 10 bases; unmatched junction nucleotides: 6. The CDR3 covers 15 residues. CDR1 and CDR2 (germline): LNHDA, SQIVND (reference sequence). The CDR3 loop is CASSIGTSGRGEQFF. CDR3 nucleotides: TGTGCCAGTAGTATAGGCACTAGCGGGAGAGGCGAGCAGTTCTTC.

The CDR3 spells CASSPRTGGEKLFF. The CDR3 DNA sequence: TGTGCCAGCAGCCCTCGGACCGGGGGGGAAAAACTGTTTTTT. This rearrangement joins TRBV27 to TRBJ1-4; D is perhaps TRBD1 (5 bases). The germline V and J ends were trimmed by 6 bases and 8 bases, with 16 bases remaining between them. CDR3 length: 14 amino acids. Germline V gene data show CDR1 as MNHEY and CDR2 as SMNVEV (reference sequence).